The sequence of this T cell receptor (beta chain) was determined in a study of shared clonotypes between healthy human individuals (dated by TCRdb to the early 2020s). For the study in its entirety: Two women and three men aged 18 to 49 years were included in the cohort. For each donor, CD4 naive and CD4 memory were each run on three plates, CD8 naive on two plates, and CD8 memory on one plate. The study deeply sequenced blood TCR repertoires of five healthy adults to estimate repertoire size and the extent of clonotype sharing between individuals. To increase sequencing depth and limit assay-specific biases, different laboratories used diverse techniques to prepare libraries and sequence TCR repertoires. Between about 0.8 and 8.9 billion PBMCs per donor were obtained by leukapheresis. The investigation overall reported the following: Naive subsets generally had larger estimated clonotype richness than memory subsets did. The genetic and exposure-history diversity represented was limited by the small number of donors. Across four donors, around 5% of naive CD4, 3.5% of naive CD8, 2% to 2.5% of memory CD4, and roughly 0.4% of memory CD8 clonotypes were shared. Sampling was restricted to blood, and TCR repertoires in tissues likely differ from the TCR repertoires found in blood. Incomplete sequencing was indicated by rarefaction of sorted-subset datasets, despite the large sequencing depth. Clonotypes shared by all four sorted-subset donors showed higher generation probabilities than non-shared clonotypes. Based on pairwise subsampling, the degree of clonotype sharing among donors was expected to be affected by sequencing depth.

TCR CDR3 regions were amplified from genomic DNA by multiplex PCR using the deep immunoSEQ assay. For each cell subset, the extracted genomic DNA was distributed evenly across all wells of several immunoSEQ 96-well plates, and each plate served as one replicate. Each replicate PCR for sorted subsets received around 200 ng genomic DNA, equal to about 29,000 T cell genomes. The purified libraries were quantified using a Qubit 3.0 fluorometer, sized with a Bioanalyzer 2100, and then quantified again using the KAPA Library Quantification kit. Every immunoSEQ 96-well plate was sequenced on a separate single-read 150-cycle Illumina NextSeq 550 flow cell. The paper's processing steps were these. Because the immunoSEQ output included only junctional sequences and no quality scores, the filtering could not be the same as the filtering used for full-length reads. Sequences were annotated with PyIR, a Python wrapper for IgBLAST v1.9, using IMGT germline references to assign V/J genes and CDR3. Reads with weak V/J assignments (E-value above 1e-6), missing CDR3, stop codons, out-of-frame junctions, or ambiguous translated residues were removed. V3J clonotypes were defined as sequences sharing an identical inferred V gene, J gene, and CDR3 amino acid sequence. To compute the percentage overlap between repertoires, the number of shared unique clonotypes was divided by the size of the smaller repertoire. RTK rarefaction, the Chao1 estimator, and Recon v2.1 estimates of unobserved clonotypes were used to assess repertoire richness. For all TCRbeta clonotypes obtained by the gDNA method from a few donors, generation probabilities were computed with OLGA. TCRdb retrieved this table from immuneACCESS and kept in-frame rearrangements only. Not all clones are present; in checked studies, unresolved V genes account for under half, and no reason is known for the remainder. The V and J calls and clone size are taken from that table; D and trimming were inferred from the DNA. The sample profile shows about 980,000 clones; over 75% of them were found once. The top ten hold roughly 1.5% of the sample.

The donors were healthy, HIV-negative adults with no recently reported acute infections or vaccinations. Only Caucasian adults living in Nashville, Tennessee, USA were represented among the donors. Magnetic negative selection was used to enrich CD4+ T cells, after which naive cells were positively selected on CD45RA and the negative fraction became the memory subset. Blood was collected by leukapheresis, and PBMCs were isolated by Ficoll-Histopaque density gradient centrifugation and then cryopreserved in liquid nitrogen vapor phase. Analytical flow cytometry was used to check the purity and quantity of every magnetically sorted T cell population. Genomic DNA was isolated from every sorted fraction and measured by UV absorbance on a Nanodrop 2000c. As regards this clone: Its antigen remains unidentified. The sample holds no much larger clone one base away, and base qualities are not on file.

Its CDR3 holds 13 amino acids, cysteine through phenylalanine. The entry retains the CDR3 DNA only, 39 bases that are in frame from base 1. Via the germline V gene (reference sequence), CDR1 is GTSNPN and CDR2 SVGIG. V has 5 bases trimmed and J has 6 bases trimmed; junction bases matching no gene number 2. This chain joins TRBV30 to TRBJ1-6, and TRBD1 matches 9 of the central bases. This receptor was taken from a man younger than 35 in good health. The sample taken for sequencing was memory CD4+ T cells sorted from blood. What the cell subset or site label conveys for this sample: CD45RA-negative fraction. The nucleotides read TGTGCCTGGGGGACAGGGACTAATTCACCCCTCCACTTT. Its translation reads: CAWGTGTNSPLHF.